The 9 T cell receptor beta chains reported below all come from one sample, sequenced in a study of metastatic and nonmetastatic thyroid tumors. Each patient went into thyroid surgery without having received any treatment. TCRdb reanalyzed the PCR reads via MiXCR. In the table there are approximately 7,000 clones, approximately 35% of which are singletons. Input material: tumor tissue. The receptors were sampled from a female donor with papillary thyroid cancer or a benign thyroid nodule (not recorded which). Some clones in this sample may be carry-over from other donors' samples.

This clone rates as medium-sized. The chain has TRBV5-1 and TRBJ2-5, with 11 bases that match TRBD2. Unmatched junction bases numbered 8, after V lost 3 bases and J lost 4 bases. This CDR3 region has 16 residues. CDR1 is SGHRS, CDR2 YFSETQ, per germline. The CDR3 DNA reads as TGCGCCAGCAGCTGGGTTTTAGCGGGAGGGGGAGAGACCCAGTACTTC. Encoded protein: CASSWVLAGGGETQYF. Drawing the rest from reference TRBV5-1 and TRBJ2-5, the complete variable domain is KAGVTQTPRYLIKTRGQQVTLSCSPISGHRSVSWYQQTPGQGLQFLFEYFSETQRNKGNFPGRFSGRQFSNSRSEMNVSTLELGDSALYLCASSWVLAGGGETQYFGPGTRLLVL.

This clone occurred a few times. The rearrangement joins TRBV6-2 or TRBV6-3 to TRBJ2-1, with TRBD1 matching 10 bases. The V and J ends lost 2 bases and 8 bases, in that order; junction bases with no gene match: 6. CDR1 MNHEY and CDR2 SVGEGT come from the germline V gene. This CDR3 is built from 15 residues. The CDR3 bases are TGTGCCAGCAGTTACGCGGGACAGGGGCGATATGAGCAGTTCTTC. Translation: CASSYAGQGRYEQFF.

This clone was seen at least ten times. The chain combines TRBV10-2 with TRBJ1-5; D call uncertain. Trimming took off 3 bases at V and 2 bases at J, with 17 bases between the two ends. CDR3 length: 17 amino acids. Germline V gene lookup returns CDR1 WSHSY and CDR2 SAAADI. The CDR3 spells CASSDLRGGTGNQPQHF. CDR3 DNA sequence: TGCGCCAGCAGTGATTTGCGGGGAGGCACGGGCAATCAGCCCCAGCATTTT.

J is TRBJ2-2 and V is TRBV6-2 or TRBV6-3, with TRBD2 matching 12 bases. Trimming cost V 5 bases and J 7 bases; bases outside gene matches: 20. The CDR3 consists of 20 residues. CDR1 MNHEY and CDR2 SVGEGT come from the germline V gene. Here the CDR3 reads CASSPYMRPTSGSSGGELFF. The CDR3 region has the DNA TGTGCCAGCAGTCCTTACATGCGCCCGACTAGCGGGAGTTCTGGCGGGGAGCTGTTTTTT.

The chain recombines TRBV6-1 with TRBJ2-2; TRBD2 might be the D (5 bases). Germline loops: CDR1 MNHNS, CDR2 SASEGT. The CDR3 has 14 residues. Trimming took off 8 bases at V and 8 bases at J, with 18 bases between the two ends. The CDR3 DNA is TGTGCCAGCCCAAGGGCGGGCCCCACTGGGGAGCTGTTTTTT. As protein: CASPRAGPTGELFF.

J is TRBJ2-5 and V is TRBV20-1, with no clear D. V shed 2 bases and J shed 2 bases, with 12 bases lying between them. The CDR3 is 14 amino acids. The germline gives CDR1 DFQATT, CDR2 SNEGSKA (reference sequence). The CDR3: CSARKRIRQETQYF. In DNA, the CDR3 is TGCAGTGCTAGAAAAAGGATCCGGCAAGAGACCCAGTACTTC.

The CDR3 spells CASPGLAGGWEQFF. In DNA, the CDR3 is TGCGCCAGCCCGGGACTAGCGGGGGGGTGGGAGCAGTTCTTC. This chain connects TRBV5-1 to TRBJ2-1; TRBD2 agrees at 16 bases. V shed 7 bases, J shed 10 bases, and the junction held 5 bases outside the gene matches. From germline, CDR1 is SGHRS and CDR2 YFSETQ. The CDR3 extends over 14 amino acids.

This clone appeared a few times. At one end the junction does not follow the germline gene, possibly because of a read error. V gene TRBV6-1 combines with J gene TRBJ2-2; D may be TRBD2 (6 bases). CDR1 is MNHNS and CDR2 is SASEGT in the germline V gene. This CDR3 contains 15 residues. The CDR3 sequence: CASSELSGVAGELSF. As DNA, the CDR3 is TGTGCCAGCAGTGAACTTTCGGGGGTCGCCGGGGAGCTGTCTTTT.

Details on this clone: At one end, the junction sequence differs from germline, possibly due to a read error. The CDR3 protein is CVSSSVYSLRYF. The CDR3 nucleotides read TGTGTCAGCAGCTCGGTATATAGTTTGCGGTACTTC. J is TRBJ2-7 and V is TRBV7-9; D ambiguous. CDR3 length equals 12 residues. The germline V gene has CDR1 SEHNR and CDR2 FQNEAQ (reference sequence).